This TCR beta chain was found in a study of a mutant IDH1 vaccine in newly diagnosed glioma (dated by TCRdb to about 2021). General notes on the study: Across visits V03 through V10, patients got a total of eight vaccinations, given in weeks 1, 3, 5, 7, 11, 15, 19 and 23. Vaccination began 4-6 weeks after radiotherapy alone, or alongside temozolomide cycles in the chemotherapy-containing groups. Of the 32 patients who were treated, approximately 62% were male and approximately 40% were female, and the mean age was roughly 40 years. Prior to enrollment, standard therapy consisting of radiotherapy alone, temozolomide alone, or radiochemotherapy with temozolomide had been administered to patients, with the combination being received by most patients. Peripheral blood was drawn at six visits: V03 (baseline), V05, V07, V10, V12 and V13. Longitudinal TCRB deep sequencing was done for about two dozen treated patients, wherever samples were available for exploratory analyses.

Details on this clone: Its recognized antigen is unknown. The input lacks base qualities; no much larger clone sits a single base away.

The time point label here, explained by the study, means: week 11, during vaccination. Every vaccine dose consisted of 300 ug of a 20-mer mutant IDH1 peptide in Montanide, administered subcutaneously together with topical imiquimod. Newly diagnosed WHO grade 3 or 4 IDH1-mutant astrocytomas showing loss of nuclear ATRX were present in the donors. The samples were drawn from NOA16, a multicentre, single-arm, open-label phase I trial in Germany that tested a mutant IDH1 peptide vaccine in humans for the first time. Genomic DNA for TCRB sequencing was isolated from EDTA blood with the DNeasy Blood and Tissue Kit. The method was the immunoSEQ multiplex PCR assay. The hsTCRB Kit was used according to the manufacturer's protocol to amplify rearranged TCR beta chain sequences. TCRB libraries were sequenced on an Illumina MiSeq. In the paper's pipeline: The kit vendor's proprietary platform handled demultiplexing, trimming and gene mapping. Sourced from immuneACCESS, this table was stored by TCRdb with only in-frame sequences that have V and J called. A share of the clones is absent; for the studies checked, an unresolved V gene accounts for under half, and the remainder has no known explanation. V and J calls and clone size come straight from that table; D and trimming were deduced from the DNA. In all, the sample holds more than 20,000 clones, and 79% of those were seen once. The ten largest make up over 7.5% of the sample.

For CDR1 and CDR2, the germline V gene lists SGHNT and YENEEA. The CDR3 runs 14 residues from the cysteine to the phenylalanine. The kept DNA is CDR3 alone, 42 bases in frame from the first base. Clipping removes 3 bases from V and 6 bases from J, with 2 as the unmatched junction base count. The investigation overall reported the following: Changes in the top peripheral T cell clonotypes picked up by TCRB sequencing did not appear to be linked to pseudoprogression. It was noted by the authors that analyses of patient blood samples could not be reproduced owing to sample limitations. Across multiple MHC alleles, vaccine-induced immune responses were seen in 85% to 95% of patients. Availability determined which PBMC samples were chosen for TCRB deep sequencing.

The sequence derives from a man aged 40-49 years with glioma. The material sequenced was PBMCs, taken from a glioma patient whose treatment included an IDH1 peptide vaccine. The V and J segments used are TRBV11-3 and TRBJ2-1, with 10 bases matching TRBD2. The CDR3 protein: CASSFRLAGNEQFF. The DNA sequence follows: TGTGCCAGCAGCTTCAGACTAGCGGGCAATGAGCAGTTCTTC.